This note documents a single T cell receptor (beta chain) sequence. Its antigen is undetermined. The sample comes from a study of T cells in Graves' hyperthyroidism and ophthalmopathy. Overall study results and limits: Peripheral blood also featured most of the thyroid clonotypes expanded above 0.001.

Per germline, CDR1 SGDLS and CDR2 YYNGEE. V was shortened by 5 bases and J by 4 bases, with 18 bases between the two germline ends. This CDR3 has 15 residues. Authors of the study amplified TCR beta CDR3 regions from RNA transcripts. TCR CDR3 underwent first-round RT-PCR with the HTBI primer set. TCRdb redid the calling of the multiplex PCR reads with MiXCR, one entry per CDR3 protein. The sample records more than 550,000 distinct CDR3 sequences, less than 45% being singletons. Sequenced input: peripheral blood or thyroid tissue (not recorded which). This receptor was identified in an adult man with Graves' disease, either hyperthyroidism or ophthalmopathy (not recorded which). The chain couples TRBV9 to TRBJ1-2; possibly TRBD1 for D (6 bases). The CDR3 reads CASSPRDIARYGYTF. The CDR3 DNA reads TGTGCCAGCAGTCCCCGGGACATCGCCCGCTATGGCTACACCTTC. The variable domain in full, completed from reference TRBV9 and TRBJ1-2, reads DSGVTQTPKHLITATGQRVTLRCSPRSGDLSVYWYQQSLDQGLQFLIQYYNGEERAKGNILERFSAQQFPDLHSELNLSSLELGDSALYFCASSPRDIARYGYTFGSGTRLTVV.